The clone carrying this T cell receptor beta chain has only a few counts. The data were obtained in a study of blood T cell repertoires in COVID-19. V lost 4 bases, J lost 1 base, and 9 bases stayed unmatched. From germline, CDR1 is SGDLS and CDR2 YYNGEE. This CDR3 region has 17 residues. Per the original data handling: Reference gene primer amplification gave estimated nucleated cell counts. Profiling relied on immunoSEQ multiplex PCR, and the TCRdb table lists in-frame clones only, not all of them. Clonal size and the V and J genes are those of that table, whereas D and trimming came from the DNA. This sample has under 200,000 clones; 80% occur once, and the top ten carry 6.9%.

The sample was peripheral blood. V and J are TRBV9 and TRBJ2-1; 9 bases are shared with TRBD2. This TCR was recovered from a man between 60 and 70 years old with acute or convalescent COVID-19. The CDR3 spells CASSPPGSGGSYNEQFF. CDR3 DNA: TGTGCCAGCAGCCCCCCGGGTAGCGGGGGTTCCTACAATGAGCAGTTCTTC.